Below, one T cell receptor beta chain is given with its context. Its cognate antigen is unknown. Each CDR3 protein gets one entry after TCRdb re-called the 5' RACE reads with MiXCR. This repertoire shows approximately 25,000 distinct CDR3 sequences, about a sixth found once; its top ten account for 25% to 30%. The data were obtained in a study of CD8 T cells in ankylosing spondylitis. Study-wide results and limits: Seemingly characteristic of ankylosing spondylitis blood was a TCR beta motif consisting of roughly 8 highly homologous variants. Disease-associated clones were CD8+ and fairly uncommon in peripheral blood.

Trimming removed 2 bases from V and 4 bases from J; junction bases left unmatched: 2. Per germline, CDR1 SGHRS and CDR2 YFSETQ. CDR3 length: 13 amino acids. The clonotype comes from a male donor with ankylosing spondylitis or in good health (not recorded which). The specimen was blood. The chain employs TRBV5-1 and TRBJ1-2, with TRBD1 identical over 7 bases. DNA of the CDR3: TGCGCCAGCAGCTTTGACAGGGCCTATGGCTACACCTTC. As protein: CASSFDRAYGYTF.